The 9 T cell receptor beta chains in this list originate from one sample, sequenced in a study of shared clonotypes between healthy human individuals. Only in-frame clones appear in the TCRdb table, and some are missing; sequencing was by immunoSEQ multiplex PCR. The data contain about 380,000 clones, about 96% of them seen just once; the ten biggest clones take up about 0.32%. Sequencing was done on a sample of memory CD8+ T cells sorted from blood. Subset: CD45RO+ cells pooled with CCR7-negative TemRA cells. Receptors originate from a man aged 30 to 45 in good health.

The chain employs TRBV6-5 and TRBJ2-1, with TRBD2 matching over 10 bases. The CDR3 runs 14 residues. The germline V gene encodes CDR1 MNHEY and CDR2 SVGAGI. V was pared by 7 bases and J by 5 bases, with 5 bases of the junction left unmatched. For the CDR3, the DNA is TGTGCCAGCACGGCCAGCGGGAGGGACAATGAGCAGTTCTTC. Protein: CASTASGRDNEQFF.

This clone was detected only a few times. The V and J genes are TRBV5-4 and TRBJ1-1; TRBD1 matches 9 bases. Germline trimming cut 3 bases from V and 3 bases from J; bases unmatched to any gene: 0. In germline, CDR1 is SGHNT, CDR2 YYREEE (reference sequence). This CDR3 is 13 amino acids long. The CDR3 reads CASSWDRDTEAFF. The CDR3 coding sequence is TGTGCCAGCAGCTGGGACAGGGACACTGAAGCTTTCTTT.

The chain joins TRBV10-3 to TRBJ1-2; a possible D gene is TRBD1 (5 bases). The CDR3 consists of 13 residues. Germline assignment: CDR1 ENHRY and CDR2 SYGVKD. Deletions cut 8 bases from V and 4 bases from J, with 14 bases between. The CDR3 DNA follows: TGTGCCATCGGGCCCCGGGACGGCTATGGCTACACCTTC. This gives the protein CAIGPRDGYGYTF.

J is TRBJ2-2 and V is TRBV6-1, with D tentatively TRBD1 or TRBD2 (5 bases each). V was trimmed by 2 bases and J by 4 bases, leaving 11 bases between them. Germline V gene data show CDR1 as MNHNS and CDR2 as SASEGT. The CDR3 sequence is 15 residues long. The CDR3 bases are TGTGCCAGCAGTGAACGCAGGGCGGGCACCGGGGAGCTGTTTTTT. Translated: CASSERRAGTGELFF.

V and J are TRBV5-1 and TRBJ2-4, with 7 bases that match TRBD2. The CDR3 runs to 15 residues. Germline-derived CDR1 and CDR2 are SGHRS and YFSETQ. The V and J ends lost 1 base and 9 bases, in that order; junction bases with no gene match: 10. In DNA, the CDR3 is TGCGCCAGCAGCTTGAACGATGGCAGGGAGGGCATTCAGTACTTC. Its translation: CASSLNDGREGIQYF.

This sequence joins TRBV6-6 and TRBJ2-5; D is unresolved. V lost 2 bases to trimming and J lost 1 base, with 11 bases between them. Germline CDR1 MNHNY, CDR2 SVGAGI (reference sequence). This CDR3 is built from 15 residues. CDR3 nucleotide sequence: TGTGCCAGCAGTTACCTCCAAAGCCTCCAAGAGACCCAGTACTTC. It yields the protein CASSYLQSLQETQYF.

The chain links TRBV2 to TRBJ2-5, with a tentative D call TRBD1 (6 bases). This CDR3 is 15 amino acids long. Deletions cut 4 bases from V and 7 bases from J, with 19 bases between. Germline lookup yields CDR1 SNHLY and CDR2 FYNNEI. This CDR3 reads CASSGYRVLDGTQYF. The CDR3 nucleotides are TGTGCCAGCAGTGGGTACAGGGTGTTGGATGGGACCCAGTACTTC.

This CDR3 is CASSVAGSGVETQYF. CDR3 nucleotides: TGTGCCAGCAGCGTAGCCGGTAGCGGGGTAGAGACCCAGTACTTC. The V gene is TRBV9, the J gene TRBJ2-5, with TRBD2 matching over 8 bases. The CDR3 extends over 15 amino acids. Germline lookup yields CDR1 SGDLS and CDR2 YYNGEE. V lost 0 bases and J lost 4; bases outside the gene matches: 5.

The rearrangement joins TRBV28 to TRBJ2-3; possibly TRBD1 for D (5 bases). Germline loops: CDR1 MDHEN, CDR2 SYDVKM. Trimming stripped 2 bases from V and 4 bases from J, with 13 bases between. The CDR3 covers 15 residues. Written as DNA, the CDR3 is TGTGCCAGCAGTTTAAGCAGGTTAGGGGCAGATACGCAGTATTTT. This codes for CASSLSRLGADTQYF. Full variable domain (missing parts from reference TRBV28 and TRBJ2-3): DVKVTQSSRYLVKRTGEKVFLECVQDMDHENMFWYRQDPGLGLRLIYFSYDVKMKEKGDIPEGYSVSREKKERFSLILESASTNQTSMYLCASSLSRLGADTQYFGPGTRLTVL.